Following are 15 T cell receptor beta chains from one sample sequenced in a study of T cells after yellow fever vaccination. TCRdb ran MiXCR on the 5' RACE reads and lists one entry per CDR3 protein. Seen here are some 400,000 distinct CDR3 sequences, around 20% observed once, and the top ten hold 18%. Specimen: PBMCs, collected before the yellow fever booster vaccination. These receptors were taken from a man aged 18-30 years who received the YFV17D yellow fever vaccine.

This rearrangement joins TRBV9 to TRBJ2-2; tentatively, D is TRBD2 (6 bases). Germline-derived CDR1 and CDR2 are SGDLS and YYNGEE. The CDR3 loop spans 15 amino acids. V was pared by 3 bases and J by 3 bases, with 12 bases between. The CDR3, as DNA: TGTGCCAGCAGCGCGGGGGAGGCGGACACCGGGGAGCTGTTTTTT. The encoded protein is CASSAGEADTGELFF.

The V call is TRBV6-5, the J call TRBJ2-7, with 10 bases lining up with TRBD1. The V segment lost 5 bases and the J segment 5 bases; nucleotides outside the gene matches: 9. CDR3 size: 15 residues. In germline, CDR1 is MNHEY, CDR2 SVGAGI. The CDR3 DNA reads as TGTGCCAGCAGTCCGTCCGGGACAGGGGACGACGAGCAGTACTTC. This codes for CASSPSGTGDDEQYF.

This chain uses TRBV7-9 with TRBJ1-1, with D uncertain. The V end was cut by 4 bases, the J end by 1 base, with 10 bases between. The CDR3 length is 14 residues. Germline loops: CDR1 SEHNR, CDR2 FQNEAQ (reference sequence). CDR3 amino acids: CASSSLGTNTEAFF. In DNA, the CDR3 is TGTGCCAGCAGCTCCCTTGGAACGAACACTGAAGCTTTCTTT.

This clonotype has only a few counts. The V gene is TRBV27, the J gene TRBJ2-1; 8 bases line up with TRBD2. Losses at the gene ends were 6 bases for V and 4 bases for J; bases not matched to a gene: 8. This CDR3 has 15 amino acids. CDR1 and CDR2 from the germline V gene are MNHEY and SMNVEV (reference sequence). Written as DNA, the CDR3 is TGTGCCAGCAGGACTGCAGCGGGGGAATACAATGAGCAGTTCTTC. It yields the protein CASRTAAGEYNEQFF.

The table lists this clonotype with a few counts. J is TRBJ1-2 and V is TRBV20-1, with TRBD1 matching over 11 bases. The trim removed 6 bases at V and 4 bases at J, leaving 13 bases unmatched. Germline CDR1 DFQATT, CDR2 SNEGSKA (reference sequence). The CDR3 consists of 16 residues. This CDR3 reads CSAQDRGRFLSYGYTF. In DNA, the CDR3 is TGCAGTGCCCAGGACAGGGGGCGATTCCTTTCCTATGGCTACACCTTC.

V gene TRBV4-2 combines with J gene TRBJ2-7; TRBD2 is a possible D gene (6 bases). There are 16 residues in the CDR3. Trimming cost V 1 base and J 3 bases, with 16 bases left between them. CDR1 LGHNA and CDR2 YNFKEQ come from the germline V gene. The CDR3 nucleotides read TGTGCCAGCAGCCAAGGAGTTGGCGGGGCCAACTACGAGCAGTACGTC. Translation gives CASSQGVGGANYEQYV.

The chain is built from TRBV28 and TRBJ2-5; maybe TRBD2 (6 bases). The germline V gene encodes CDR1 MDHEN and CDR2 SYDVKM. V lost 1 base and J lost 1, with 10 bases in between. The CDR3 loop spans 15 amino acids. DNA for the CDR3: TGTGCCAGCAGTTTATCTGGGGGGAGCCAAGAGACCCAGTACTTC. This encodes CASSLSGGSQETQYF.

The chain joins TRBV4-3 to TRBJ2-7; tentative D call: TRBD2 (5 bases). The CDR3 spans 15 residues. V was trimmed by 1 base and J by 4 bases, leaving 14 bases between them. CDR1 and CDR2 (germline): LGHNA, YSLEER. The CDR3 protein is CASSQGAASAYEQYF. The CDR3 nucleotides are TGCGCCAGCAGCCAAGGAGCGGCCAGCGCGTACGAGCAGTACTTC.

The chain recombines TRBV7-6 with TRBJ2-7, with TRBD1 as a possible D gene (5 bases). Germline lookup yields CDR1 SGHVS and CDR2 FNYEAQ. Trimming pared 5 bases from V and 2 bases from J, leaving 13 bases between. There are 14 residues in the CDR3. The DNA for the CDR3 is TGTGCCAGCAGCCAAAACAGGCGACCCTACGAGCAGTACTTC. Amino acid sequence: CASSQNRRPYEQYF. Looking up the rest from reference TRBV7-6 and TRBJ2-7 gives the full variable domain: GAGVSQSPRYKVTKRGQDVALRCDPISGHVSLYWYRQALGQGPEFLTYFNYEAQQDKSGLPNDRFSAERPEGSISTLTIQRTEQRDSAMYRCASSQNRRPYEQYFGPGTRLTVT.

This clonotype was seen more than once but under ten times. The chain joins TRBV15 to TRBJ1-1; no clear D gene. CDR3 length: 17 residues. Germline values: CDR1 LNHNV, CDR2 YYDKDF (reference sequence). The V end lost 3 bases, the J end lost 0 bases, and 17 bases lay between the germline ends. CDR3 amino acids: CATSSNPPGYMNTEAFF. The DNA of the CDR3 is TGTGCCACCAGCAGCAATCCCCCAGGTTACATGAACACTGAAGCTTTCTTT. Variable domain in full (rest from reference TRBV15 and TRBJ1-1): DAMVIQNPRYQVTQFGKPVTLSCSQTLNHNVMYWYQQKSSQAPKLLFHYYDKDFNNEADTPDNFQSRRPNTSFCFLDIRSPGLGDTAMYLCATSSNPPGYMNTEAFFGQGTRLTVV.

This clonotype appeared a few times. The CDR3 nucleotides read TGCGCCACCTCCCGGGGAGGGAACACAGATACGCAGTATTTT. Encoded protein: CATSRGGNTDTQYF. The V gene is TRBV4-3, the J gene TRBJ2-3; TRBD2 matches at 7 bases. Germline CDR1 reads LGHNA; CDR2 reads YSLEER. The ends lost 10 bases at V and 2 bases at J; junction bases unmatched: 9. The CDR3 runs to 14 residues.

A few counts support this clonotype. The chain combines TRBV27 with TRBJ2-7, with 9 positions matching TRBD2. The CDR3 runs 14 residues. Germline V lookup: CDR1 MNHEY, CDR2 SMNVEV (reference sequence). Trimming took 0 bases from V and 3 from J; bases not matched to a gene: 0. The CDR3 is CASSLSSGGYEQYV. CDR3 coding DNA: TGTGCCAGCAGTTTATCTAGCGGGGGCTACGAGCAGTACGTC.

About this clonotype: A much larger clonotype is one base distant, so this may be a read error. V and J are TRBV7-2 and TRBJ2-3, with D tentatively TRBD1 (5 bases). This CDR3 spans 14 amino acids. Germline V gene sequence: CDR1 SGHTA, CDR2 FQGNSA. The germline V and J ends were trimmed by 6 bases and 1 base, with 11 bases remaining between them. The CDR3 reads CASRSGQGTDTQYF. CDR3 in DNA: TGTGCCAGCAGATCCGGACAAGGCACAGATACGCAGTATTTT.

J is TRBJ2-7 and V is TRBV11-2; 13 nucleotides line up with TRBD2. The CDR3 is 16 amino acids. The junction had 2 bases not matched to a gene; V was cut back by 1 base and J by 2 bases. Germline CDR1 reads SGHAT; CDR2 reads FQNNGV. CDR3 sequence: CASSLVGTSGAYEQYF. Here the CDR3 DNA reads TGTGCCAGCAGCTTAGTGGGGACTAGCGGGGCCTACGAGCAGTACTTC.

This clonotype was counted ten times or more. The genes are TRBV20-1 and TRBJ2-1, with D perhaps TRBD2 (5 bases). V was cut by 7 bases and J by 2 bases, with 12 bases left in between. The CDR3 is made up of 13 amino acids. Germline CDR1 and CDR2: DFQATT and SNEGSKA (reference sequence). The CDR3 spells CSGLAGTYNEQFF. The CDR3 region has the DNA TGCAGTGGCTTGGCGGGTACCTACAATGAGCAGTTCTTC.